The 3 T cell receptor beta chains in this list originate from one sample, sequenced in a study of control samples from healthy donors and cancer patients. The data were produced by immunoSEQ multiplex PCR, yet TCRdb's version contains in-frame clones alone and is incomplete. Of 150,000 to 200,000 clones in the sample, over 85% were seen once. The sample taken for sequencing was blood. These receptors originate from a man aged 25 to 40 in good health.

V usage is TRBV11-2 and J usage is TRBJ2-1, with TRBD2 as a possible D gene (5 bases). Trimming removed 4 bases from V and 0 bases from J, with 13 bases in between. This CDR3 is 16 amino acids long. Germline CDR1 SGHAT, CDR2 FQNNGV. CDR3 nucleotide sequence: TGTGCCAGCAGCTCGCGTAGCGCAAGCTCCTACAATGAGCAGTTCTTC. Translated, it gives CASSSRSASSYNEQFF.

The rearrangement uses TRBV5-1 and TRBJ2-1; tentatively, D is TRBD2 (6 bases). The CDR3 length is 14 residues. V lost 2 bases and J 15 bases, leaving 21 bases between the germline ends. Germline values: CDR1 SGHRS, CDR2 YFSETQ. CDR3 sequence (DNA): TGCGCCAGCAGCTTATCGGGAGCGAGTCCATTGGCGTTCTTC. Protein sequence: CASSLSGASPLAFF.

To note about this clone: The junction shows a germline mismatch at one end, possibly a read error. The V gene is TRBV24-1, the J gene TRBJ2-7, with D perhaps being TRBD1 or TRBD2 (5 bases each). Germline CDR1 and CDR2: KGHDR and SFDVKD. The CDR3 consists of 15 residues. CDR3: CATGDGASRGYEQYF. CDR3 DNA sequence: TGTGCCACCGGTGATGGGGCCTCCCGGGGCTACGAGCAGTACTTC.